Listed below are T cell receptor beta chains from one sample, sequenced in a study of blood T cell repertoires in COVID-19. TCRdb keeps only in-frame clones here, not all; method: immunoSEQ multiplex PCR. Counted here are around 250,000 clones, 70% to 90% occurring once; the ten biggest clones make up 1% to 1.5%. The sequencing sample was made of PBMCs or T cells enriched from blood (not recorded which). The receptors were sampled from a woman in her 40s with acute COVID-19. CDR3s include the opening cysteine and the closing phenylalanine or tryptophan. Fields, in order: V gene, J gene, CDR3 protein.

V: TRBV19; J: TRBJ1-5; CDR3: CASSIELRVQGAQPQHF
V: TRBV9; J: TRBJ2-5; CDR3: CASSVVASGAPGGETQYF
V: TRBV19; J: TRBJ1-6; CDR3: CASRRSRDNSPLHF
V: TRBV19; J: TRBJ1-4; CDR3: CASSRRGLGATNEKLFF
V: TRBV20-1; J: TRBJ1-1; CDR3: CSASDGGNTEAFF
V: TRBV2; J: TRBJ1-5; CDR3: CASSEGENSNQPQHF
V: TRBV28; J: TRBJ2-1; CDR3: CASSLAGLAGYNEQFF
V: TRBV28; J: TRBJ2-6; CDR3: CASSLGAGLSGANVLTF
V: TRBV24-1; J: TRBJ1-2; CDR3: CATSDSSGYGYTF
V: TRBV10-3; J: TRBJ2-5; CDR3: CAISEGQGDETQYF
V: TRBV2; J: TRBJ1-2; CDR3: CASSEEGELYGYTF
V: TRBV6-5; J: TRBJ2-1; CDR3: CASSYGGEGNEQFF
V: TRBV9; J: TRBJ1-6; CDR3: CASSVGGQGSTPLHF
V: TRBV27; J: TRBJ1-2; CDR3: CASSLSILKGAVWGYTF
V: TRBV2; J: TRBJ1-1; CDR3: CASSEVGTGQPF
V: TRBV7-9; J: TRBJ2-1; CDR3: CASSFLPGLAGPWVF
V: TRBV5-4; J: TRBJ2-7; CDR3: CASSLGTVSSYEQYF
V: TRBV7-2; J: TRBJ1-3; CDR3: CASSSQGAGNTIYF
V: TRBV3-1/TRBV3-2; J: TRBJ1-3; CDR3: CASSQIPGSKGDTIYF
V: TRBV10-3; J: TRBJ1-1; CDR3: CAISQTAAGMNTEAFF
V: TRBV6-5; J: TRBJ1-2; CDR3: CASSYSGTGVKGYTF
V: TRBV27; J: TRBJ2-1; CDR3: CASSPLAHTYNEQFF
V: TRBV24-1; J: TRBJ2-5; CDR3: CAVRGNSEETQYF
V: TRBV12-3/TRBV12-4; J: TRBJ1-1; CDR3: CASREQGNTEAFF
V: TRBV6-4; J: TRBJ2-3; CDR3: CASSEMGAQDTQYF
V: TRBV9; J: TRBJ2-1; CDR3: CASSSGTSQYNEQFF
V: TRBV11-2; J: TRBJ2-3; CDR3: CASSLGLAWDTQYF
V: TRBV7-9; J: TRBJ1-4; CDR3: CASNRRGEGEKLFF
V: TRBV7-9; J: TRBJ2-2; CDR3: CASERPGTGKTGELFF
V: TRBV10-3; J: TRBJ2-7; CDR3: CAISRQEMDEQYF
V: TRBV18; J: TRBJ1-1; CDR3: CASSPTRLNTEAFF
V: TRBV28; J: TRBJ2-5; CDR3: CASTPGLAAQETQYF
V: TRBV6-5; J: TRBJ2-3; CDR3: CASRGGVTDTQYF
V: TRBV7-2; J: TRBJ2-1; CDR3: CASSLVLGLSYNEQFF
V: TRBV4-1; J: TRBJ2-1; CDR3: CASSQGELAGVDEQFF
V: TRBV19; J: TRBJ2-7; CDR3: CASSIRGPYEQYF
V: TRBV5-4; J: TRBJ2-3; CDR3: CASSLWRESSLSDTQYF
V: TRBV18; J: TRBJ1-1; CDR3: CASSQSGRGDTEAFF
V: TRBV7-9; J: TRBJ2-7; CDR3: CASSLRLAEAYEQYF
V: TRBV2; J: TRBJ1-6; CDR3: CASTADRGGNSPLHF